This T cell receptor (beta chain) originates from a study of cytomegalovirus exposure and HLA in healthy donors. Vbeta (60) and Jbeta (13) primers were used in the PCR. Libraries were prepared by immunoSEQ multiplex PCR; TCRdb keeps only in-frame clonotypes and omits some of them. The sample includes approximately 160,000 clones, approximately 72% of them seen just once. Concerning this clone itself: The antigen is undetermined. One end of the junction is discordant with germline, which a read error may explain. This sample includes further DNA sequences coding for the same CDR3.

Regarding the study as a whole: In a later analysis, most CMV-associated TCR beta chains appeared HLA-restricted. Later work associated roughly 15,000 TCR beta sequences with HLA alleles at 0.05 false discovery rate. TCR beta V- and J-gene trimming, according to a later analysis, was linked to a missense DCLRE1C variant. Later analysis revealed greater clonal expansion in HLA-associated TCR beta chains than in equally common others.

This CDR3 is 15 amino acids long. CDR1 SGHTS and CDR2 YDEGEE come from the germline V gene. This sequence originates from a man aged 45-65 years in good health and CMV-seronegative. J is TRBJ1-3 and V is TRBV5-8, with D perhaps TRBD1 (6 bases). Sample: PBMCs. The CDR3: CASSPGQGSGNTIYF. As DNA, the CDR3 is TGTGCCAGCAGCCCTGGGCAGGGGTCTGGAAACACCATATACTTT.